The 3 T cell receptor beta chains listed next were all sequenced from one sample in a study of blood T cell repertoires in COVID-19. The protocol was immunoSEQ multiplex PCR, while the TCRdb copy is restricted to in-frame clones and leaves out a portion. Of a few hundred thousand clones in the sample, 85% to 90% were seen once. The specimen sequenced was PBMCs or T cells enriched from blood (not recorded which). These receptors all stem from a woman aged 45 to 65 in a cohort exposed to, infected with or recovered from COVID-19 (not recorded which).

This chain uses TRBV4-3 with TRBJ1-3; D is unclear. V was cut by 1 base and J by 0 bases, with 13 bases left in between. The CDR3 spans 17 residues. Germline assignment: CDR1 LGHNA and CDR2 YSLEER. CDR3 nucleotide sequence: TGCGCCAGCAGCCAAGGGGTGTCAGGTCTCTCTGGAAACACCATATATTTT. It yields the protein CASSQGVSGLSGNTIYF.

The chain uses TRBV7-2 and TRBJ1-2; D gene uncertain. Germline V gene sequence: CDR1 SGHTA, CDR2 FQGNSA. The CDR3 sequence is 12 residues long. Trimming pared 1 base from V and 5 bases from J, leaving 5 bases between. DNA for the CDR3: TGTGCCAGCAGCTTAGGGAGGTATGGCTACACCTTC. Its translation: CASSLGRYGYTF.

The chain is built from TRBV18 and TRBJ2-3, with D possibly called TRBD1 or TRBD2 (9 bases each). The germline CDR1 and CDR2 sequences are KGHSH and LQKENI. The CDR3 sequence is 23 residues long. V gave up 1 base and J gave up 1 base, with 33 bases separating them. The CDR3 spells CASSPLSWTGDRGGGLGTDTQYF. The CDR3 region has the DNA TGTGCCAGCTCACCACTATCCTGGACAGGGGATCGCGGGGGGGGCCTTGGCACAGATACGCAGTATTTT.